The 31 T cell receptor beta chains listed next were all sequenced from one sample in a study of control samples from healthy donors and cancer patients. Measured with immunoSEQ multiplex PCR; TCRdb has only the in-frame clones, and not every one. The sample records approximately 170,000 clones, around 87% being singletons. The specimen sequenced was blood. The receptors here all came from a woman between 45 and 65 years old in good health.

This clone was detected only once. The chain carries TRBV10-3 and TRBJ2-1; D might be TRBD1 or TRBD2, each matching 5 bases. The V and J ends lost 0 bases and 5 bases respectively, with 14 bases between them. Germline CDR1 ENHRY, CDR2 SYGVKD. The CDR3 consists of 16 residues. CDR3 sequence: CAISESRGRGDNEQFF. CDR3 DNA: TGTGCCATCAGTGAGTCTAGAGGGAGAGGGGACAATGAGCAGTTCTTC.

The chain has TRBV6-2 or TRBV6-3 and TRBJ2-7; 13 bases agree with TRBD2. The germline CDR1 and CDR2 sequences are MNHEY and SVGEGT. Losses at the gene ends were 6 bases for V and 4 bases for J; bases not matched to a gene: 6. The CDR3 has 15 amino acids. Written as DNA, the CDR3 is TGTGCCAGCAGCACTAGCGGGGGGGCCGTATACGAGCAGTACTTC. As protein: CASSTSGGAVYEQYF.

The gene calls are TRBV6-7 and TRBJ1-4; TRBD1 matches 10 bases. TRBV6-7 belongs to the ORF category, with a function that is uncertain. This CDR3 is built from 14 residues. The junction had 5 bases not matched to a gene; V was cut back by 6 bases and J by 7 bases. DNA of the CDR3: TGTGCCAGCAGATGGGACAGGGGTGGTGAAAAACTGTTTTTT. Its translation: CASRWDRGGEKLFF.

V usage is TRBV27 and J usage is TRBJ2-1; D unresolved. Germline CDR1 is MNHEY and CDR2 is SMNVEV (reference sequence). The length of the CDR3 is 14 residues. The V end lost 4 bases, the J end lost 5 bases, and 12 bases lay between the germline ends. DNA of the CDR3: TGTGCCAGCAGTTACAGCCACCCCAACAATGAGCAGTTCTTC. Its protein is CASSYSHPNNEQFF.

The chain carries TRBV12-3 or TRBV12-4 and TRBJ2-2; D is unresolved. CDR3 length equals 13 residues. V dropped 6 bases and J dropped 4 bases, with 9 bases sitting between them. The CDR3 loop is CASSLDPTGELFF. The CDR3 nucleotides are TGTGCCAGCAGCCTGGACCCCACCGGGGAGCTGTTTTTT.

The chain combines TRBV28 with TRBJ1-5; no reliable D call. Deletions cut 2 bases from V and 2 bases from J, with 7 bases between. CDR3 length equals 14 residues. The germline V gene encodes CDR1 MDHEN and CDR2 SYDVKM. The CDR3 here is CASSLRIGNQPQHF. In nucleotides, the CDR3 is TGTGCCAGCAGTTTACGTATTGGCAATCAGCCCCAGCATTTT.

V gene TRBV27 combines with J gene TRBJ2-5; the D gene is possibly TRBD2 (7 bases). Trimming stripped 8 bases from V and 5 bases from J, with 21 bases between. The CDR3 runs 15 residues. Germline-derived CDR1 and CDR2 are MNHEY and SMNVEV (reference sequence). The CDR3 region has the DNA TGTGCCAGCCGTACCGGGGGGCAGGGATCGGAGACCCAGTACTTC. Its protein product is CASRTGGQGSETQYF.

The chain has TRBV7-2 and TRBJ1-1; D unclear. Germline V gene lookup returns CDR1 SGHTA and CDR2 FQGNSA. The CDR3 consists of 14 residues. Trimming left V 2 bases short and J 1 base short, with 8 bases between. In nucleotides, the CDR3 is TGTGCCAGCAGCTTATTCAGCCGGAACACTGAAGCTTTCTTT. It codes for CASSLFSRNTEAFF. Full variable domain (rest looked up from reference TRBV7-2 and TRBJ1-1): GAGVSQSPSNKVTEKGKDVELRCDPISGHTALYWYRQSLGQGLEFLIYFQGNSAPDKSGLPSDRFSAERTGGSVSTLTIQRTQQEDSAVYLCASSLFSRNTEAFFGQGTRLTVV.

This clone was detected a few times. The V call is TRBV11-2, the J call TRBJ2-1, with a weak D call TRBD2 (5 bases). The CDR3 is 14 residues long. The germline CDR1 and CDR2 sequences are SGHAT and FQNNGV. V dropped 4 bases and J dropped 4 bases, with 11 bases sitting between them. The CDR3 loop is CASSYGVVYNEQFF. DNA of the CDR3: TGTGCCAGCAGCTACGGGGTGGTGTACAATGAGCAGTTCTTC. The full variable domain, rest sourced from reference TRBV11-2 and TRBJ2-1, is EAGVAQSPRYKIIEKRQSVAFWCNPISGHATLYWYQQILGQGPKLLIQFQNNGVVDDSQLPKDRFSAERLKGVDSTLKIQPAKLEDSAVYLCASSYGVVYNEQFFGPGTRLTVL.

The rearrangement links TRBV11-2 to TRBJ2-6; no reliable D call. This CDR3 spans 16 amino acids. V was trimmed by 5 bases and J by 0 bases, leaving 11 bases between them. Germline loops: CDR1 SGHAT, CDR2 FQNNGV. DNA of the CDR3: TGTGCCAGCAGCCGTGGGCTCCCCTCTGGGGCCAACGTCCTGACTTTC. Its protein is CASSRGLPSGANVLTF.

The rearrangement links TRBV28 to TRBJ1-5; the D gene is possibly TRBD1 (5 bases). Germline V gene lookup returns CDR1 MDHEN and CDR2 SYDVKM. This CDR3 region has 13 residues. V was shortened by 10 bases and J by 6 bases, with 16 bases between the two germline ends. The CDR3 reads CATSGTAVQPQHF. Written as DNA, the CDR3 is TGTGCCACTTCCGGGACCGCCGTTCAGCCCCAGCATTTT.

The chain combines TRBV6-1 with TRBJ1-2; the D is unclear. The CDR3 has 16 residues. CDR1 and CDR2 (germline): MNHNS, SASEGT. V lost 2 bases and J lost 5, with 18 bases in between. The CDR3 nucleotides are TGTGCCAGCAGTGAACAGAGCCAGTGGGCTGGATATGGCTACACCTTC. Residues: CASSEQSQWAGYGYTF.

CDR3 sequence: CASSLVGQGGRKAFF. The CDR3 DNA sequence: TGTGCCAGCAGCTTAGTTGGGCAGGGTGGGAGGAAAGCTTTCTTT. The chain has TRBV13 and TRBJ1-1; possible D gene TRBD1, 5 bases. Germline CDR1 and CDR2: PRHDT and FYEKMQ (reference sequence). Trimming left V 1 base short and J 9 bases short, with 18 bases between. The CDR3 sequence is 15 residues long.

The CDR3 reads CASHRTGILNTEAFF. CDR3 DNA sequence: TGTGCCAGTCATAGAACAGGGATCCTGAACACTGAAGCTTTCTTT. This chain connects TRBV19 to TRBJ1-1; a weak D match, TRBD1 (6 bases). The germline gives CDR1 LNHDA, CDR2 SQIVND (reference sequence). The CDR3 covers 15 residues. Trimming removed 8 bases at V and 0 bases at J, with 16 bases between.

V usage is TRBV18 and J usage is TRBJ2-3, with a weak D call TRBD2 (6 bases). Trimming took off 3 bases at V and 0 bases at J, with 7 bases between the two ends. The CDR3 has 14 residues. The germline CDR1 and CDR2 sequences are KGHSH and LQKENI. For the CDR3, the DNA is TGTGCCAGCTCACCTGGGACTAGCACAGATACGCAGTATTTT. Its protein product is CASSPGTSTDTQYF. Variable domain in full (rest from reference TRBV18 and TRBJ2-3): NAGVMQNPRHLVRRRGQEARLRCSPMKGHSHVYWYRQLPEEGLKFMVYLQKENIIDESGMPKERFSAEFPKEGPSILRIQQVVRGDSAAYFCASSPGTSTDTQYFGPGTRLTVL.

The CDR3 here is CASSLFHPLSDQPQHF. CDR3 in DNA: TGTGCCAGCAGCTTGTTCCATCCTCTTTCAGATCAGCCCCAGCATTTT. This chain links TRBV3-1 (or the pseudogene TRBV3-2) with TRBJ1-5; D is ambiguous. The CDR3 consists of 16 residues. Germline loops: CDR1 LGHDT, CDR2 YNNKEL (reference sequence). V was pared by 5 bases and J by 5 bases, with 19 bases between.

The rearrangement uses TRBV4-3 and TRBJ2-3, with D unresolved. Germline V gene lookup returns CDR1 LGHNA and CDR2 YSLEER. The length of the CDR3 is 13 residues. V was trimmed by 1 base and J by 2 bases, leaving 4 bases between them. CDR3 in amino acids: CASSQVSTDTQYF. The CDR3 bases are TGCGCCAGCAGCCAAGTTTCCACAGATACGCAGTATTTT.

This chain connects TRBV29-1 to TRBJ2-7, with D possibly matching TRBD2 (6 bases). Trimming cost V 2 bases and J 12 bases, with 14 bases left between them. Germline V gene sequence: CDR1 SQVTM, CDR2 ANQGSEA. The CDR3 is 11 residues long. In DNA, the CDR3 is TGCAGCGTTGAATTGTACGGACTAAGGTACTTC. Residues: CSVELYGLRYF.

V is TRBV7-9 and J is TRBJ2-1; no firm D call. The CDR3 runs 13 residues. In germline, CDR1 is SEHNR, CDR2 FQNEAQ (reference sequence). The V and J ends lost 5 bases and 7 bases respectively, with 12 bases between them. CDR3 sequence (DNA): TGTGCCAGCAGCGCTAATACCAAAAATGAGCAGTTCTTC. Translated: CASSANTKNEQFF.

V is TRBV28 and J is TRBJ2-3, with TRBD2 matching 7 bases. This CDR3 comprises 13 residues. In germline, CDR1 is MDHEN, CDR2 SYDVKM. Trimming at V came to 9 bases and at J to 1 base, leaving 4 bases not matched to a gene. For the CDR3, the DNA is TGTGCCAGTGTTGGGGGGGGCACAGATACGCAGTATTTT. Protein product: CASVGGGTDTQYF.

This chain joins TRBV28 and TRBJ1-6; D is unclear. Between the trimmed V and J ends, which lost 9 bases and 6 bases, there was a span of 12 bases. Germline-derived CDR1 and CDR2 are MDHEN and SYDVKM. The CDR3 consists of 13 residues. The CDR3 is CASGRVLNSPLHF. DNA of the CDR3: TGTGCCAGTGGACGGGTTCTTAATTCACCCCTCCACTTT.

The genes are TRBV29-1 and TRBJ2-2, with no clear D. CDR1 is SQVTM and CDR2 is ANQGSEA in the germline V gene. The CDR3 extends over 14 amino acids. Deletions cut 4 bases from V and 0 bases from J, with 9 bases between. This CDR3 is CSVAGFTNTGELFF. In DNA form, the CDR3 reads TGCAGCGTTGCGGGCTTCACGAACACCGGGGAGCTGTTTTTT.

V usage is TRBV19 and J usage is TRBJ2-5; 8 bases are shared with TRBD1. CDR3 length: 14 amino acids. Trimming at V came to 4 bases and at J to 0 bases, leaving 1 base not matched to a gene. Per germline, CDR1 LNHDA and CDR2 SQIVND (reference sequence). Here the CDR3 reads CASSTQGDQETQYF. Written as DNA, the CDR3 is TGTGCCAGTAGTACACAGGGGGACCAAGAGACCCAGTACTTC. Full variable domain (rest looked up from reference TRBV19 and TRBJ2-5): DGGITQSPKYLFRKEGQNVTLSCEQNLNHDAMYWYRQDPGQGLRLIYYSQIVNDFQKGDIAEGYSVSREKKESFPLTVTSAQKNPTAFYLCASSTQGDQETQYFGPGTRLLVL.

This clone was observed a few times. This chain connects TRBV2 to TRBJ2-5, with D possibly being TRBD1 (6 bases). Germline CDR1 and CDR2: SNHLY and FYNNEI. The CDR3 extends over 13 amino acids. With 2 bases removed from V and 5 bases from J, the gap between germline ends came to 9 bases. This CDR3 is CASSEQGWETQYF. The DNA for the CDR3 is TGTGCCAGCAGTGAACAGGGGTGGGAGACCCAGTACTTC.

As DNA, the CDR3 is TGTGCCAGCAGAACCGGACAGGGGATTCGAGGCTACACCTTC. The encoded protein is CASRTGQGIRGYTF. The chain joins TRBV28 to TRBJ1-2, with TRBD1 matching 9 bases. The CDR3 totals 14 residues. Germline V CDR1 and CDR2: MDHEN, SYDVKM. Trimming cost V 6 bases and J 8 bases; bases outside gene matches: 10.

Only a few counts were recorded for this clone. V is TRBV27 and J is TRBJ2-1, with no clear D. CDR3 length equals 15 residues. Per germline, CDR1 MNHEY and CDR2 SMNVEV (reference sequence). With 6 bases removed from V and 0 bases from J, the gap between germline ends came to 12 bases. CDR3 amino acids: CASRPGRGSYNEQFF. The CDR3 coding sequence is TGTGCCAGCAGACCTGGTAGAGGCTCCTACAATGAGCAGTTCTTC.

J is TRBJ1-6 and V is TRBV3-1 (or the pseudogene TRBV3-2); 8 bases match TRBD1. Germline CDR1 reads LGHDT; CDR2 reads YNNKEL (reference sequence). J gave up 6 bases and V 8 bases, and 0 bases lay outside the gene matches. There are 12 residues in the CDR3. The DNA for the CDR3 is TGTGCCAGCGGGACAGGTAATTCACCCCTCCACTTT. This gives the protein CASGTGNSPLHF.

CDR3 coding DNA: TGTGCCAGCAGTGAACGTGCGGGGGCTAGCACAGATACGCAGTATTTT. Protein: CASSERAGASTDTQYF. J is TRBJ2-3 and V is TRBV6-1; TRBD2 might be the D (7 bases). Germline V CDR1 and CDR2: MNHNS, SASEGT. The CDR3 spans 16 residues. Deletions cut 2 bases from V and 0 bases from J, with 12 bases between.

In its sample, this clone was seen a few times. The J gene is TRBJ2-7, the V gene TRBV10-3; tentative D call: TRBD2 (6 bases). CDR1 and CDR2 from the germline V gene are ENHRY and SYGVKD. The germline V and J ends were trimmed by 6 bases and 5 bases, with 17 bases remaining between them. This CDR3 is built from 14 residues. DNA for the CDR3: TGTGCCATCAGGGGCGGCGGGATGGGAAACGAGCAGTACTTC. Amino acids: CAIRGGGMGNEQYF.

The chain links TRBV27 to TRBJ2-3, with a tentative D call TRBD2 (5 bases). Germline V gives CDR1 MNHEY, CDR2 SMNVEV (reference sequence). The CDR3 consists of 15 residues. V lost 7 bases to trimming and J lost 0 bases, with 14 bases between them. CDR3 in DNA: TGTGCCAGCATTCAACACCGGACTAGCACAGATACGCAGTATTTT. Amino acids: CASIQHRTSTDTQYF.

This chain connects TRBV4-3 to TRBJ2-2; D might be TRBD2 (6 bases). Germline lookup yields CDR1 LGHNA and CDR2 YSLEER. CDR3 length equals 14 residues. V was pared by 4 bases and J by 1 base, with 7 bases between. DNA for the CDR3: TGCGCCAGCAGCCGACTAGAGAACACCGGGGAGCTGTTTTTT. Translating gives CASSRLENTGELFF.